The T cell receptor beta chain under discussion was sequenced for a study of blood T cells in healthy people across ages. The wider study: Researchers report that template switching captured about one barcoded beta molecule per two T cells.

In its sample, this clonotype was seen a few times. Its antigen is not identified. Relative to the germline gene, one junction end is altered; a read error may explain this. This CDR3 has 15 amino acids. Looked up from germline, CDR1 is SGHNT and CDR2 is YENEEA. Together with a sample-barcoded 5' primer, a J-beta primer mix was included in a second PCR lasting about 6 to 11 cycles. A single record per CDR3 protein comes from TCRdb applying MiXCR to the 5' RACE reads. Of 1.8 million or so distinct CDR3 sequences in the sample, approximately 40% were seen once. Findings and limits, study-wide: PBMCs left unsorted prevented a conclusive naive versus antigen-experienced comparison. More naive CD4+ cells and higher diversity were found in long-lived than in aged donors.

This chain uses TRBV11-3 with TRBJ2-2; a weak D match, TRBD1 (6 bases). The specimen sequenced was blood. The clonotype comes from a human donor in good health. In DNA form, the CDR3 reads TGTGTCAGCAGCCCAAGGACAGCGAACACCGGGGAGCTGTTTTTT. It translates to CVSSPRTANTGELFF.